Below are 29 T cell receptor beta chains sequenced from a single sample in a study of graft-versus-host responses after intestinal transplantation. Produced via immunoSEQ multiplex PCR; TCRdb's table is partial and in-frame only. The sample includes some 22,000 clones, over 90% of them seen just once. The specimen was PBMCs, collected roughly 38 days after intestinal transplant. The receptors stem from a human patient who received an intestinal transplant, so some T cells may come from the graft donor.

V usage is TRBV19 and J usage is TRBJ1-5; D might be TRBD1 (6 bases). Trimming removed 1 base at V and 0 bases at J, with 7 bases between. The CDR3 loop spans 15 amino acids. The V gene's germline CDR1 is LNHDA and CDR2 SQIVND (reference sequence). In nucleotides, the CDR3 is TGTGCCAGTAGTATAGGGACAGTTAGCAATCAGCCCCAGCATTTT. Its protein product is CASSIGTVSNQPQHF.

Note on this clone: At one end the junction does not follow the germline gene, possibly because of a read error. This chain connects TRBV14 to TRBJ1-5, with D tentatively TRBD1 (5 bases). The CDR3 is made up of 18 amino acids. In germline, CDR1 is SGHDN, CDR2 FVKESK. The CDR3 region is CTSSPSEGLVFWNQPQHF. CDR3 nucleotides: TGTACCAGCAGCCCGTCGGAGGGGCTCGTTTTTTGGAATCAGCCCCAGCATTTT.

V is TRBV2 and J is TRBJ1-6; D uncertain. Deletions cut 1 base from V and 3 bases from J, with 1 base between. This CDR3 is 13 amino acids long. Germline CDR1 is SNHLY and CDR2 is FYNNEI. Written as DNA, the CDR3 is TGTGCCAGCAGTGAAGGCTATAATTCACCCCTCCACTTT. Translated: CASSEGYNSPLHF.

J is TRBJ1-4 and V is TRBV6-6; D is uncertain. Germline V gives CDR1 MNHNY, CDR2 SVGAGI (reference sequence). V was clipped by 7 bases and J by 0 bases, with 12 bases between them. The CDR3 totals 15 residues. CDR3 nucleotides: TGTGCCAGCAACCCGTCCCCTGCAACTAATGAAAAACTGTTTTTT. Translated, it gives CASNPSPATNEKLFF.

This clone has a single count. The junction shows a germline mismatch at one end, possibly a read error. Other DNA sequences in the same sample also yield this CDR3. This rearrangement joins TRBV6-1 to TRBJ2-5; the D gene could be TRBD1 or TRBD2 (5 bases each). Germline CDR1 and CDR2: MNHNS and SASEGT. CDR3 size: 15 residues. The CDR3 reads CASSGAHLRGETQYF. The CDR3 nucleotides read TGTGCCAGCAGTGGGGCACACCTCAGAGGGGAGACCCAATACTTC.

The genes are TRBV5-8 and TRBJ1-5; TRBD1 might be the D (6 bases). The CDR3 consists of 13 residues. Trimming removed 2 bases at V and 5 bases at J, with 8 bases between. Germline V gene lookup returns CDR1 SGHTS and CDR2 YDEGEE. The CDR3 protein is CASSLQGDQPQHF. CDR3 coding DNA: TGTGCCAGCAGCTTACAGGGAGATCAGCCCCAGCATTTT.

A note on this clone: Germline is not matched at one junction end, which may reflect a read error. The V gene is TRBV6-5, the J gene TRBJ2-7, with D hard to call. The germline V gene has CDR1 MNHEY and CDR2 SVGAGI. The CDR3 totals 11 residues. The CDR3 loop is CASGFSGLTDF. CDR3 sequence (DNA): TGTGCCAGCGGTTTCTCGGGCCTTACCGACTTC.

In its sample, this clone was seen a few times. The V and J genes are TRBV10-3 and TRBJ1-2; possibly TRBD1 for D (5 bases). CDR3 length: 14 amino acids. Trimming left V 0 bases short and J 3 bases short, with 8 bases between. In germline, CDR1 is ENHRY, CDR2 SYGVKD. CDR3 protein: CAISESGGDYGYTF. CDR3 DNA: TGTGCCATCAGTGAGTCGGGGGGGGACTATGGCTACACCTTC.

The chain links TRBV12-5 to TRBJ2-7; D remains unclear. CDR3 length equals 11 residues. V was pared by 7 bases and J by 3 bases, with 7 bases between. Germline V gene data show CDR1 as LGHNT and CDR2 as FRNRAP. The CDR3 nucleotides read TGTGCTAGTGCCCGGTTCTACGAGCAGTACTTC. This translates into CASARFYEQYF.

This clone was recorded only once. V and J are TRBV6-4 and TRBJ2-1; D is undetermined. V lost 0 bases to trimming and J lost 0 bases, with 6 bases between them. The CDR3 totals 15 residues. Germline V gene data show CDR1 as MRHNA and CDR2 as SNTAGT. The CDR3 spells CASSDSISSYNEQFF. Here the CDR3 DNA reads TGTGCCAGCAGTGACTCGATCAGCTCCTACAATGAGCAGTTCTTC.

The genes are TRBV9 and TRBJ2-7; maybe TRBD2 (6 bases). With 4 bases removed from V and 4 bases from J, the gap between germline ends came to 18 bases. The CDR3 has 15 amino acids. Germline V gene sequence: CDR1 SGDLS, CDR2 YYNGEE. The CDR3 nucleotides are TGTGCCAGCAGCCCCCAAGCCGGGACTGAATACGAGCAGTACTTC. Amino acids: CASSPQAGTEYEQYF.

The rearrangement links TRBV25-1 to TRBJ2-7; D is undetermined. Germline V lookup: CDR1 MGHDK, CDR2 SYGVNS. V dropped 4 bases and J dropped 3 bases, with 4 bases sitting between them. CDR3 length: 11 amino acids. The CDR3 sequence: CASSASYEQYF. Here the CDR3 DNA reads TGTGCCAGCAGTGCCAGCTACGAGCAGTACTTC.

The gene calls are TRBV21-1 and TRBJ2-1; TRBD2, the table's D call, lacks a check against the DNA. TRBV21-1 is noted as a pseudogene. This CDR3 has 14 amino acids. CDR3 sequence (DNA): TGTGCCAGCAGGACTAGCGGGAGGGCCAATGAGCAGTTCTTC. This gives the protein CASRTSGRANEQFF.

V usage is TRBV5-1 and J usage is TRBJ2-1; 9 bases are a match to TRBD2. V lost 3 bases to trimming and J lost 7 bases; unmatched junction nucleotides: 8. This CDR3 contains 15 residues. The germline V gene has CDR1 SGHRS and CDR2 YFSETQ. The chain's CDR3 is CASSSLAGWANEQFF. The CDR3 region has the DNA TGCGCCAGCAGCTCTCTAGCGGGATGGGCAAATGAGCAGTTCTTC. The variable domain in full, with the rest retrieved from reference TRBV5-1 and TRBJ2-1, is KAGVTQTPRYLIKTRGQQVTLSCSPISGHRSVSWYQQTPGQGLQFLFEYFSETQRNKGNFPGRFSGRQFSNSRSEMNVSTLELGDSALYLCASSSLAGWANEQFFGPGTRLTVL.

This rearrangement joins TRBV4-1 to TRBJ2-7; 7 bases are shared with TRBD2. Trimming removed 1 base from V and 2 bases from J; junction bases left unmatched: 2. This CDR3 spans 14 amino acids. Per the germline V gene, CDR1 is MGHRA and CDR2 is YSYEKL. The DNA for the CDR3 is TGCGCCAGCAGCCAAGCCGCGGGGGCCTACGAGCAGTACTTC. It is translated as CASSQAAGAYEQYF.

This rearrangement joins TRBV9 to TRBJ2-1; 7 bases align to TRBD2. Unmatched junction bases numbered 12, after V lost 4 bases and J lost 5 bases. This CDR3 is 16 amino acids long. Germline-derived CDR1 and CDR2 are SGDLS and YYNGEE. CDR3 residues: CASSIQEWTSHNEQFF. The CDR3 DNA sequence: TGTGCCAGCAGCATCCAAGAGTGGACTAGTCACAATGAGCAGTTCTTC.

As to this clone: At one end, the junction sequence differs from germline, possibly due to a read error. V usage is TRBV7-7 and J usage is TRBJ1-1; D is unclear. The germline V gene encodes CDR1 SSHAT and CDR2 FNYEAQ (reference sequence). The CDR3 has 13 residues. In DNA, the CDR3 is TGTGCTAGCAGCTTAGTTTACCTGGCTGAAGCTTTCTTT. Translating gives CASSLVYLAEAFF.

The V and J genes are TRBV5-1 and TRBJ2-3, with TRBD2 identical over 11 bases. The CDR3 contains 17 residues. CDR1 and CDR2 (germline): SGHRS, YFSETQ. With 2 bases clipped from V and 2 bases from J, the junction kept 7 bases outside the gene matches. CDR3 region: CASSFGLAGGYTDTQYF. CDR3 in DNA: TGCGCCAGCAGCTTTGGTTTAGCGGGAGGGTACACAGATACGCAGTATTTT.

The J gene is TRBJ1-3, the V gene TRBV11-2, with D hard to call. The V gene lost 5 bases and the J gene lost 4 bases, with 9 bases spanning the gap. Per the germline V gene, CDR1 is SGHAT and CDR2 is FQNNGV. CDR3 length equals 13 residues. The CDR3 loop is CASSQRWGNTIYF. The CDR3 DNA reads TGTGCCAGCAGCCAAAGATGGGGAAACACCATATATTTT.

V and J are TRBV11-3 and TRBJ2-1, with 7 bases aligning to TRBD2. The length of the CDR3 is 13 residues. With 7 bases clipped from V and 5 bases from J, the junction kept 5 bases outside the gene matches. The germline V gene has CDR1 SGHNT and CDR2 YENEEA. The CDR3 nucleotides read TGTGCCAGCACGAGCGGGATGGACAATGAGCAGTTCTTC. This sequence encodes CASTSGMDNEQFF.

The chain combines TRBV20-1 with TRBJ2-5; D is undetermined. Germline values: CDR1 DFQATT, CDR2 SNEGSKA (reference sequence). V was pared by 3 bases and J by 11 bases, with 7 bases between. The CDR3 has 9 amino acids. The CDR3 DNA reads as TGCAGTGCTAGTATACAACAGTACTTC. Translated: CSASIQQYF.

The chain employs TRBV6-5 and TRBJ1-1; no clear D gene. V dropped 7 bases and J dropped 3 bases, with 9 bases sitting between them. This CDR3 region has 12 residues. The germline gives CDR1 MNHEY, CDR2 SVGAGI. CDR3 coding DNA: TGTGCCAGCACCAGTTGGGACACTGAAGCTTTCTTT. Its translation is CASTSWDTEAFF.

V usage is TRBV5-4 and J usage is TRBJ1-1; D remains ambiguous. Between the trimmed V and J ends, which lost 1 base and 1 base, there was a span of 14 bases. The CDR3 runs 16 residues. Germline CDR1 and CDR2: SGHNT and YYREEE (reference sequence). CDR3 amino acids: CASSLNPLGWNTEAFF. CDR3 DNA: TGTGCCAGCAGCTTGAACCCTCTGGGGTGGAACACTGAAGCTTTCTTT.

The chain's CDR3 is CATRKEGPTDFYNEQFF. The CDR3 nucleotides are TGTGCCACCCGAAAAGAGGGCCCAACGGACTTCTACAATGAGCAGTTCTTC. V and J are TRBV15 and TRBJ2-1; possibly TRBD2 for D (5 bases). Trimming stripped 8 bases from V and 3 bases from J, with 23 bases between. Germline V lookup: CDR1 LNHNV, CDR2 YYDKDF (reference sequence). The CDR3 contains 17 residues.

This clone was found once. The gene calls are TRBV28 and TRBJ2-4; 9 positions agree with TRBD1. Germline CDR1 is MDHEN and CDR2 is SYDVKM. V dropped 7 bases and J dropped 3; count of bases not matched to a gene: 13. The CDR3 extends over 17 amino acids. The CDR3 bases are TGTGCCAGCACCTCAATGAAGACAGGGGGGGTCAAAAACATTCAGTACTTC. This encodes CASTSMKTGGVKNIQYF. The whole variable domain, remainder taken from reference TRBV28 and TRBJ2-4, is DVKVTQSSRYLVKRTGEKVFLECVQDMDHENMFWYRQDPGLGLRLIYFSYDVKMKEKGDIPEGYSVSREKKERFSLILESASTNQTSMYLCASTSMKTGGVKNIQYFGAGTRLSVL.

This clone has just one count. The chain combines TRBV9 with TRBJ2-1, with 7 bases identical to TRBD2. The length of the CDR3 is 13 residues. With 2 bases clipped from V and 8 bases from J, the junction kept 4 bases outside the gene matches. Germline V CDR1 and CDR2: SGDLS, YYNGEE. The CDR3: CASSVGGSDEQFF. In DNA form, the CDR3 reads TGTGCCAGCAGCGTCGGCGGGAGCGATGAGCAGTTCTTC.

The rearrangement uses TRBV6-4 and TRBJ2-1; 10 bases are a match to TRBD2. V lost 4 bases to trimming and J lost 4 bases; unmatched junction nucleotides: 4. This CDR3 has 15 residues. The germline V gene encodes CDR1 MRHNA and CDR2 SNTAGT. The CDR3 DNA is TGTGCCAGCAGTGCGTCTAGCGGGAGTTACAATGAGCAGTTCTTC. It translates to CASSASSGSYNEQFF.

V is TRBV4-3 and J is TRBJ1-2, with D unclear. The CDR3 spans 15 residues. The germline V and J ends were trimmed by 3 bases and 2 bases, with 13 bases remaining between them. CDR1 and CDR2 from the germline V gene are LGHNA and YSLEER. CDR3 in DNA: TGCGCCAGCAGCCATCGAATCGGACGGAACTATGGCTACACCTTC. Its protein is CASSHRIGRNYGYTF.

The chain has TRBV25-1 and TRBJ1-2, with TRBD1 identical over 11 bases. The V segment lost 7 bases and the J segment 4 bases; nucleotides outside the gene matches: 5. Looked up from germline, CDR1 is MGHDK and CDR2 is SYGVNS. The length of the CDR3 is 14 residues. The CDR3: CASNSGTGGYGYTF. The CDR3 coding sequence is TGTGCCAGCAATTCCGGGACAGGGGGCTATGGCTACACCTTC.